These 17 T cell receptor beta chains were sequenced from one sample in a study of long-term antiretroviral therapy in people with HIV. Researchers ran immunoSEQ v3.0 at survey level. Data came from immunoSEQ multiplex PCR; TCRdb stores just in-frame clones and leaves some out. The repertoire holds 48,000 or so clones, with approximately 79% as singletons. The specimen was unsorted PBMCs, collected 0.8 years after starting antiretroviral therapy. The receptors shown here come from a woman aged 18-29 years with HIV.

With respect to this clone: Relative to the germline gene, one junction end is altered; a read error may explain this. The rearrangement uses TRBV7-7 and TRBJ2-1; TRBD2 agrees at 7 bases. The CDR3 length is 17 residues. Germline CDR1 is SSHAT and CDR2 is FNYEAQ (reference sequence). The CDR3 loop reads CASSLAYGGRTDNEQFF. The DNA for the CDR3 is TGTGCTAGCAGCTTAGCGTACGGCGGGAGAACGGACAATGAGCAGTTCTTC.

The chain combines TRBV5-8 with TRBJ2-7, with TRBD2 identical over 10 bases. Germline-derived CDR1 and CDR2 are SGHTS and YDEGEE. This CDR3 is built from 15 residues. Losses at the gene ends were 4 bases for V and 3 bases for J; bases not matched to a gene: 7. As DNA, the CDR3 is TGTGCCAGCAGCGGAGGACTAGCGGCTATCTACGAGCAGTACTTC. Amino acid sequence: CASSGGLAAIYEQYF.

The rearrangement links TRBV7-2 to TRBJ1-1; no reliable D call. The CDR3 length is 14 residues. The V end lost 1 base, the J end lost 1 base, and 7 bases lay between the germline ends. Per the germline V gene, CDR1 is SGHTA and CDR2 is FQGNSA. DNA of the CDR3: TGTGCCAGCAGCTTAGTTTATAGGAACACTGAAGCTTTCTTT. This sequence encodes CASSLVYRNTEAFF.

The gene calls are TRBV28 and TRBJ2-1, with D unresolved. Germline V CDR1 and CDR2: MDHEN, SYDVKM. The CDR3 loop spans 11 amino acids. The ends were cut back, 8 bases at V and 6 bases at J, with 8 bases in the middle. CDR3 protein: CASAQLNEQFF. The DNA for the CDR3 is TGTGCCAGCGCTCAGCTCAATGAGCAGTTCTTC. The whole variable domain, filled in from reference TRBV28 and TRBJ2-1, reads DVKVTQSSRYLVKRTGEKVFLECVQDMDHENMFWYRQDPGLGLRLIYFSYDVKMKEKGDIPEGYSVSREKKERFSLILESASTNQTSMYLCASAQLNEQFFGPGTRLTVL.

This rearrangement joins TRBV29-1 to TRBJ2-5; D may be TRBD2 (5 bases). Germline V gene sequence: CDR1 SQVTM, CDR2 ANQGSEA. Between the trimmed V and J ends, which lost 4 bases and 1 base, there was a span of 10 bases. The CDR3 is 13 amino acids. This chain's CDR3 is CSVGDSAQETQYF. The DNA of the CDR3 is TGCAGCGTTGGAGATAGCGCCCAAGAGACCCAGTACTTC.

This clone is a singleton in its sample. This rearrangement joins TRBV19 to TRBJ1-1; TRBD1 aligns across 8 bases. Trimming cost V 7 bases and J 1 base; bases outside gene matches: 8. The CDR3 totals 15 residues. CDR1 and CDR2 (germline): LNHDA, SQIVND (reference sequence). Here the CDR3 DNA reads TGTGCCAGTACTAAGACAGGGGATTGGAACACTGAAGCTTTCTTT. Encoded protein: CASTKTGDWNTEAFF.

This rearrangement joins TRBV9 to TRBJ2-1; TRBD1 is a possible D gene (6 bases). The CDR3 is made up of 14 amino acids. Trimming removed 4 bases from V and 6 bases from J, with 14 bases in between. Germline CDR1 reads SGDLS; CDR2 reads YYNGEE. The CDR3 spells CASSPGTHSNEQFF. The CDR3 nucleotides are TGTGCCAGCAGCCCCGGGACACACTCCAATGAGCAGTTCTTC. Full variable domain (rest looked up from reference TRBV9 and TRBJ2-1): DSGVTQTPKHLITATGQRVTLRCSPRSGDLSVYWYQQSLDQGLQFLIQYYNGEERAKGNILERFSAQQFPDLHSELNLSSLELGDSALYFCASSPGTHSNEQFFGPGTRLTVL.

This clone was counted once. The CDR3 sequence: CASSRTSGGGDTQYF. The CDR3 DNA is TGTGCCAGTAGTAGGACTAGCGGCGGGGGGGATACGCAGTATTTT. The V and J genes are TRBV19 and TRBJ2-3; 10 bases fit TRBD2. Unmatched junction bases numbered 7, after V lost 4 bases and J lost 6 bases. CDR3 length: 15 amino acids. Germline-derived CDR1 and CDR2 are LNHDA and SQIVND (reference sequence).

In DNA, the CDR3 is TGCAGCGTTGTAACGGTAACGAGCTCTGGAAACACCATATATTTT. Translated, it gives CSVVTVTSSGNTIYF. The chain couples TRBV29-1 to TRBJ1-3; D uncertain. CDR1 and CDR2 (germline): SQVTM, ANQGSEA. The CDR3 contains 15 residues. With 4 bases removed from V and 0 bases from J, the gap between germline ends came to 13 bases. The full variable domain, completed using reference TRBV29-1 and TRBJ1-3, is SAVISQKPSRDICQRGTSLTIQCQVDSQVTMMFWYRQQPGQSLTLIATANQGSEATYESGFVIDKFPISRPNLTFSTLTVSNMSPEDSSIYLCSVVTVTSSGNTIYFGEGSWLTVV.

The CDR3 region has the DNA TGTGCCATCAGTGAGACGGGACAGGTCAGGGGGAACACTGAAGCTTTCTTT. Residues: CAISETGQVRGNTEAFF. The chain joins TRBV10-3 to TRBJ1-1, with 8 bases matching TRBD1. The CDR3 is 17 residues long. V was clipped by 2 bases and J by 1 base; unmatched bases: 9. Germline lookup yields CDR1 ENHRY and CDR2 SYGVKD.

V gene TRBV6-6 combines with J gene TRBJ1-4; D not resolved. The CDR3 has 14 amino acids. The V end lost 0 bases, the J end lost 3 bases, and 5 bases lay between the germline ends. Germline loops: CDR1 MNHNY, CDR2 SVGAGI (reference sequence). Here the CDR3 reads CASSYSTSNEKLFF. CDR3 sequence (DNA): TGTGCCAGCAGTTACTCGACCTCTAATGAAAAACTGTTTTTT.

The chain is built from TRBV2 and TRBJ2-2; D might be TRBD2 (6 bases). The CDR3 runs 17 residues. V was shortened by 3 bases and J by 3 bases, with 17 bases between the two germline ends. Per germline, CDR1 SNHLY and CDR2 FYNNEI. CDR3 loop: CASSEEGRAEDTGELFF. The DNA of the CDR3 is TGTGCCAGCAGTGAGGAGGGGCGGGCGGAAGACACCGGGGAGCTGTTTTTT.

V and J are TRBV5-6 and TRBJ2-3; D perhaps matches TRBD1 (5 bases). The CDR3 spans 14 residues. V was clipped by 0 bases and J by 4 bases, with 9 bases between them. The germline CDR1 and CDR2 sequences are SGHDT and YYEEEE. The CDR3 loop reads CASSLGVGADTQYF. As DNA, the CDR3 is TGTGCCAGCAGCTTGGGCGTAGGGGCAGATACGCAGTATTTT.

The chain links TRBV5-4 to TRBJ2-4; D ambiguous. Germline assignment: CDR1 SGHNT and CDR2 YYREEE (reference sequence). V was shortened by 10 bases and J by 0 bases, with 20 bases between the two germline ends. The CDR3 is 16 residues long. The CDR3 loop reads CAGPYSGDEAKNIQYF. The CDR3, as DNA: TGTGCCGGACCTTATAGTGGAGATGAAGCCAAAAACATTCAGTACTTC.

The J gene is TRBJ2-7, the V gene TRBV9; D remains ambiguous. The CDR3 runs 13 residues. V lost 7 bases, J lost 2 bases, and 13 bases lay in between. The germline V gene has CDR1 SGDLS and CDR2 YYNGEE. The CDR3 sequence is CASAGSPPYEQYF. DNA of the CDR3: TGTGCCAGCGCCGGGTCGCCCCCCTACGAGCAGTACTTC.

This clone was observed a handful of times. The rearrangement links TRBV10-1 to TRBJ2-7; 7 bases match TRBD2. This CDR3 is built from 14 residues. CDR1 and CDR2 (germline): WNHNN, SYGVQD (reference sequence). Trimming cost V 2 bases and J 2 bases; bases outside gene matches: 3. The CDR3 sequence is CASSEGAGAYEQYF. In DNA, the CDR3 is TGCGCCAGCAGTGAGGGCGCGGGAGCCTACGAGCAGTACTTC.

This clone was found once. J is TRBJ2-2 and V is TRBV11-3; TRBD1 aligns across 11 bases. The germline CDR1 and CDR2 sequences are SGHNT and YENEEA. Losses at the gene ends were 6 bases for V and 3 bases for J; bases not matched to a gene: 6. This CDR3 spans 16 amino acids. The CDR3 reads CASRHRDRGYTGELFF. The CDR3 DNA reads TGTGCCAGCAGACACCGGGACAGGGGGTACACCGGGGAGCTGTTTTTT.